What follows are 7 T cell receptor beta chains derived from one specimen sequenced in a study of T-cell memory formation after mild COVID-19. Using its own MiXCR run on the 5' RACE reads, TCRdb lists one record per CDR3 protein. The top ten clones hold 3.5% of a sample with 200,000 or so distinct CDR3 sequences, over 9% of them seen once. Specimen: PBMCs or a T cell subset sorted from them (not recorded which). The receptors originated from a man younger than 35 who had mild COVID-19 (a few samples of this study predate the infection). Cell type and time point are not known.

This clonotype was counted between two and nine times. The chain recombines TRBV3-1 with TRBJ2-2, with D hard to call. Trimming pared 4 bases from V and 0 bases from J, leaving 12 bases between. The CDR3 extends over 16 amino acids. Germline V gene sequence: CDR1 LGHDT, CDR2 YNNKEL (reference sequence). CDR3 DNA: TGTGCCAGCAGCCCCCGAGTCCCGGCGAACACCGGGGAGCTGTTTTTT. Amino acid sequence: CASSPRVPANTGELFF.

V gene TRBV4-3 combines with J gene TRBJ1-2, with D unclear. Trimming cost V 0 bases and J 7 bases, with 18 bases left between them. Per germline, CDR1 LGHNA and CDR2 YSLEER. The length of the CDR3 is 16 residues. In DNA, the CDR3 is TGCGCCAGCAGCCAAGATAATTACCCCTCGGGCCGTGGCTACACCTTC. As protein: CASSQDNYPSGRGYTF.

This clonotype was detected many times. The CDR3 loop reads CASSLQTGELFF. Written as DNA, the CDR3 is TGTGCCAGCAGCTTACAGACCGGGGAGCTGTTTTTT. The V call is TRBV7-9, the J call TRBJ2-2; D is uncertain. This CDR3 has 12 residues. With 2 bases removed from V and 5 bases from J, the gap between germline ends came to 3 bases. The germline gives CDR1 SEHNR, CDR2 FQNEAQ (reference sequence).

This sequence joins TRBV18 and TRBJ2-1; D call uncertain. The CDR3 sequence is 13 residues long. Germline V gives CDR1 KGHSH, CDR2 LQKENI. The V end lost 2 bases, the J end lost 8 bases, and 10 bases lay between the germline ends. As DNA, the CDR3 is TGTGCCAGCTCACCAGTTGCATCCCATGAGCAGTTCTTC. As protein: CASSPVASHEQFF.

This clonotype was observed a few times. V gene TRBV7-2 combines with J gene TRBJ2-7, with TRBD2 as a possible D gene (5 bases). Germline V lookup: CDR1 SGHTA, CDR2 FQGNSA. This CDR3 spans 14 amino acids. Trimming stripped 5 bases from V and 0 bases from J, with 11 bases between. For the CDR3, the DNA is TGTGCCAGCAGCCCGGGGATGCTCTCCTACGAGCAGTACTTC. It yields the protein CASSPGMLSYEQYF.

This clonotype has more than one count but fewer than ten. This sequence joins TRBV3-1 and TRBJ2-3; 11 bases match TRBD2. The V and J ends lost 4 bases and 0 bases, in that order; junction bases with no gene match: 3. The germline CDR1 and CDR2 sequences are LGHDT and YNNKEL (reference sequence). This CDR3 is 16 amino acids long. As DNA, the CDR3 is TGTGCCAGCAGCCCCACTAGCGGGGGCAGCACAGATACGCAGTATTTT. It yields the protein CASSPTSGGSTDTQYF.

This clonotype was seen a handful of times. As DNA, the CDR3 is TGTGCCAGCAGTGAATTCCCCTATGGCTACACCTTC. Translating it yields CASSEFPYGYTF. V and J are TRBV25-1 and TRBJ1-2; D not resolved. Trimming pared 1 base from V and 4 bases from J, leaving 4 bases between. There are 12 residues in the CDR3. Germline CDR1 and CDR2: MGHDK and SYGVNS.